This TCR beta chain was recorded in a study of blood T cells in healthy people across ages. Sample-barcoded 5' priming and a J-beta primer mix drove a second PCR of 7 to 11 cycles. TCRdb used MiXCR to reprocess the 5' RACE reads, holding one entry per CDR3 protein. Seen here are under 1,100,000 distinct CDR3 sequences, around 25% observed once, and the top ten hold less than 0.85%. Germline lookup yields CDR1 SGHTA and CDR2 FQGNSA. Trimming cost V 2 bases and J 5 bases; bases outside gene matches: 2. CDR3 size: 15 residues. These same records also appear under a second study, on T cells of mothers and their children.

V and J are TRBV7-2 and TRBJ2-2; 10 bases match TRBD2. The TCR was taken from a girl aged 2 to 9 in good health. The specimen sequenced was blood. The CDR3 sequence is CASSLKAGGTGELFF. In nucleotides, the CDR3 is TGTGCCAGCAGCTTAAAAGCGGGGGGGACCGGGGAGCTGTTTTTT.